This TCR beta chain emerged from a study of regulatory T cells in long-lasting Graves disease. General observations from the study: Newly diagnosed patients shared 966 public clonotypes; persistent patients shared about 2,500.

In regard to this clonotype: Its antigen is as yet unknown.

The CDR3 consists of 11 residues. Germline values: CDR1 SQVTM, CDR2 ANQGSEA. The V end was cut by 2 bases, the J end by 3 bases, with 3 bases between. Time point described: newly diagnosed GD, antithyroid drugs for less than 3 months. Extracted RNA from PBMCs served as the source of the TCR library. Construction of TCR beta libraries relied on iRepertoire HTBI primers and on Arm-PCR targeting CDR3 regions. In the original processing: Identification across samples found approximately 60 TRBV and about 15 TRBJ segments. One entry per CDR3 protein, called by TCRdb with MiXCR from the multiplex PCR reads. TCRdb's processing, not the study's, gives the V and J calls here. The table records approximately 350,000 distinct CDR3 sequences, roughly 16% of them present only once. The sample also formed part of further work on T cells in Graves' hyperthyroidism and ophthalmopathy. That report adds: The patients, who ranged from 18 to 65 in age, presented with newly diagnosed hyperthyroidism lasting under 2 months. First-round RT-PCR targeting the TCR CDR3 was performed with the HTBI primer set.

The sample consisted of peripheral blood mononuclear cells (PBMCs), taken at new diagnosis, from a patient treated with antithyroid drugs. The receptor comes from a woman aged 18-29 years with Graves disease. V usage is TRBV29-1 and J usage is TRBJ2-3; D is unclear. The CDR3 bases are TGCAGCGTTGAATATACAGATACGCAGTATTTT. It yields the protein CSVEYTDTQYF.